The T cell receptor (beta chain) under discussion was sequenced for a study of blood T cells in healthy people across ages. The length of the CDR3 is 15 residues. CDR1 and CDR2 from the germline V gene are LGHDT and YNNKEL (reference sequence). Deletions cut 4 bases from V and 4 bases from J, with 16 bases between. Using a J-beta primer mix together with a sample-barcoded 5' primer, a second PCR was run for roughly 6 to 12 cycles. TCRdb recomputed calls from the 5' RACE reads with MiXCR, one row per CDR3 protein. The sample yields around 1,100,000 distinct CDR3 sequences, around two fifths seen once.

The chain employs TRBV3-1 and TRBJ2-5; D gene uncertain. The specimen sequenced was blood. This TCR was recovered from a man aged 18 to 29 in good health. This CDR3 reads CASSPQTYTGETQYF. In DNA form, the CDR3 reads TGTGCCAGCAGCCCACAGACTTACACGGGAGAGACCCAGTACTTC.